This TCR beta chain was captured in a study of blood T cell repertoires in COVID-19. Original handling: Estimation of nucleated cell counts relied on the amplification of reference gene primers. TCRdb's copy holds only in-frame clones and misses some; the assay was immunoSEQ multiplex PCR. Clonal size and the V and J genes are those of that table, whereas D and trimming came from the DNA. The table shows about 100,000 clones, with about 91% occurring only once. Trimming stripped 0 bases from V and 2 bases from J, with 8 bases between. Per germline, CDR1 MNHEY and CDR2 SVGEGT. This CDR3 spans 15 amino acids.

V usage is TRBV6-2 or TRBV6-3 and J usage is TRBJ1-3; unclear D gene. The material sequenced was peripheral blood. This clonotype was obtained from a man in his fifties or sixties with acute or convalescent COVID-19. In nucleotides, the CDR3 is TGTGCCAGCAGTTACTCGGAGGTACCTGGAAACACCATATATTTT. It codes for CASSYSEVPGNTIYF.